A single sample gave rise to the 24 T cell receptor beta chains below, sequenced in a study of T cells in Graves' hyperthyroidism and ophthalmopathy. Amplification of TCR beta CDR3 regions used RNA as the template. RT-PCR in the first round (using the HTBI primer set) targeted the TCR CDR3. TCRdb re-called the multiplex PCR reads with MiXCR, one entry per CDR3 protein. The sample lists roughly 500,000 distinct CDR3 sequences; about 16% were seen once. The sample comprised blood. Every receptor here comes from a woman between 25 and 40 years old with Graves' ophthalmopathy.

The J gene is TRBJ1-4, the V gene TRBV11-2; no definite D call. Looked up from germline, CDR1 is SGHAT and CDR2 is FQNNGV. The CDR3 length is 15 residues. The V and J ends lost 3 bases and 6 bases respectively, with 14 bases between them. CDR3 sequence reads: CASSFLTRGYEKLFF. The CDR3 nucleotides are TGTGCCAGCAGCTTTTTAACGCGAGGGTATGAAAAACTGTTTTTT.

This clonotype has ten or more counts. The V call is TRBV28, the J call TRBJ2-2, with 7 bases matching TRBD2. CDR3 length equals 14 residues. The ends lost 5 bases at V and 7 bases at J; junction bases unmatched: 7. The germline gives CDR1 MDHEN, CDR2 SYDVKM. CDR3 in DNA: TGTGCCAGCAGTAAAGAGACTAGCATCGGGGAGCTGTTTTTT. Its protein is CASSKETSIGELFF.

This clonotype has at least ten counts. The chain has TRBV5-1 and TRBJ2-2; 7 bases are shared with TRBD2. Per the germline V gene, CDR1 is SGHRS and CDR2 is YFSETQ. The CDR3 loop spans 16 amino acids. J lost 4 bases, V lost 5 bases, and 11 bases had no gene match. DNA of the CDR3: TGCGCCAGCAGACTGAAGGGCGGCGGGGGCACCGGGGAGCTGTTTTTT. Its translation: CASRLKGGGGTGELFF.

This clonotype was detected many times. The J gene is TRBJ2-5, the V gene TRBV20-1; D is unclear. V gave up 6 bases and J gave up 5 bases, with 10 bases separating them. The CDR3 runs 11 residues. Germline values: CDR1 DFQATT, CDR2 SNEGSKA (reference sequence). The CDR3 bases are TGCAGTGCCTGGTGGCGGGAGACCCAGTACTTC. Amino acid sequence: CSAWWRETQYF.

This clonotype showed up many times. CDR3 residues: CASSRTSDRVETQYF. CDR3 bases: TGTGCCAGCAGTAGAACTTCGGACAGAGTGGAGACCCAGTACTTC. The chain is built from TRBV12-3 or TRBV12-4 and TRBJ2-5; D might be TRBD1 (6 bases). V was shortened by 5 bases and J by 5 bases, with 18 bases between the two germline ends. The CDR3 contains 15 residues.

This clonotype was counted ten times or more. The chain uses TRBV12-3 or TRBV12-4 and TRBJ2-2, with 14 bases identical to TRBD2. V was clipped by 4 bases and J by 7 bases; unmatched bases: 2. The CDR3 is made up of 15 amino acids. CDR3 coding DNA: TGTGCCAGCAGTTGGGGGACTAGCGGGAGCGGGGAGCTGTTTTTT. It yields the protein CASSWGTSGSGELFF.

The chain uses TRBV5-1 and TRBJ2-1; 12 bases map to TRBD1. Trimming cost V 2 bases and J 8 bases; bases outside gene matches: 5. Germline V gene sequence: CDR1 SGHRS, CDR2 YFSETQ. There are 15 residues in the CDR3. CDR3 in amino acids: CASSLEGQGAYEQFF. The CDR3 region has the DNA TGCGCCAGCAGCTTAGAGGGACAGGGGGCTTATGAGCAGTTCTTC.

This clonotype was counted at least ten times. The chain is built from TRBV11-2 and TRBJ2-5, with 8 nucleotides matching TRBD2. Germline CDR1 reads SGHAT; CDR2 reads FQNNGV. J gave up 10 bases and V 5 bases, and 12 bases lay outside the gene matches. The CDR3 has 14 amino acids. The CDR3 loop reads CASSPVGGGAGQYF. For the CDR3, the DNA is TGTGCCAGCAGCCCGGTCGGGGGGGGAGCGGGCCAGTACTTC.

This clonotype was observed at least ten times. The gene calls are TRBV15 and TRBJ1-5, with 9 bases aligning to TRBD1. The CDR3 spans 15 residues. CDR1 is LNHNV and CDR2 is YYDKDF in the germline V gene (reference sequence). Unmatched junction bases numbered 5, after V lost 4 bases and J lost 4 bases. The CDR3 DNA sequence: TGTGCCACCAGCAACCCAGACAGGGGGAATCAGCCCCAGCATTTT. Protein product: CATSNPDRGNQPQHF.

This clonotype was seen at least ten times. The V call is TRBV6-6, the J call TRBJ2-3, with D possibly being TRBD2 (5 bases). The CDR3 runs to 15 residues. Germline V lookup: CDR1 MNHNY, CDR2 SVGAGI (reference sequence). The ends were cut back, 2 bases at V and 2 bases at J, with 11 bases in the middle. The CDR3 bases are TGTGCCAGCAGTTACGGCGGGTCGATCACAGATACGCAGTATTTT. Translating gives CASSYGGSITDTQYF.

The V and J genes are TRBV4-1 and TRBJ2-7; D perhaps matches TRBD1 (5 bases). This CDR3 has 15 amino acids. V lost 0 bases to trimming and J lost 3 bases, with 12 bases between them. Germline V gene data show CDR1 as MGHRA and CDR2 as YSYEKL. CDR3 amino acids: CASSQETAQYYEQYF. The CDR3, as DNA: TGCGCCAGCAGCCAAGAGACAGCACAGTACTACGAGCAGTACTTC.

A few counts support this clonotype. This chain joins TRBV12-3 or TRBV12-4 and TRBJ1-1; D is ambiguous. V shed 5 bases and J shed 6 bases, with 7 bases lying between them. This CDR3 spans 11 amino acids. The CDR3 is CASSRDAEAFF. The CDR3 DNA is TGTGCCAGCAGTCGAGACGCTGAAGCTTTCTTT.

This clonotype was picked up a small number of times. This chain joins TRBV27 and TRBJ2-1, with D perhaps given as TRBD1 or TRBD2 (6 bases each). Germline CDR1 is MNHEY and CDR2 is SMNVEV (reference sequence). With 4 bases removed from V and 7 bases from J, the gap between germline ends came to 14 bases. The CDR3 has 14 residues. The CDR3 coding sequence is TGTGCCAGCAGTTCCCCGGGGGCCCGTAATGAGCAGTTCTTC. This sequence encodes CASSSPGARNEQFF.

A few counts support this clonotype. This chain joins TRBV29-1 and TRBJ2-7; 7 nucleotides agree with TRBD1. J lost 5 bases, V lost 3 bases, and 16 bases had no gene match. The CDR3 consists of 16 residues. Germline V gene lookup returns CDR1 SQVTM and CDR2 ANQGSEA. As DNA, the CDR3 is TGCAGCGTTGACGATAATCCTACAGGGGAGAGACACGAGCAGTACTTC. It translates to CSVDDNPTGERHEQYF.

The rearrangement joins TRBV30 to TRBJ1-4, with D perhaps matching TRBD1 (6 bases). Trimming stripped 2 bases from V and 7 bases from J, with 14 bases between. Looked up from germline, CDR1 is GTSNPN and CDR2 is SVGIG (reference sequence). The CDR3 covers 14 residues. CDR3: CAWSSGEGGEKLFF. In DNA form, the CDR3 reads TGTGCCTGGAGTAGTGGTGAGGGGGGTGAAAAACTGTTTTTT.

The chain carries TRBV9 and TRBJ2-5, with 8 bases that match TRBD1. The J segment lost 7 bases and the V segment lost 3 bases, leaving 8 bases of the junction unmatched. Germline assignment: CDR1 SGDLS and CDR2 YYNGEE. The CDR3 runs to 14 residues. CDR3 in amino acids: CASSEGQGEGTQYF. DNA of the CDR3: TGTGCCAGCAGCGAAGGACAGGGCGAGGGGACCCAGTACTTC.

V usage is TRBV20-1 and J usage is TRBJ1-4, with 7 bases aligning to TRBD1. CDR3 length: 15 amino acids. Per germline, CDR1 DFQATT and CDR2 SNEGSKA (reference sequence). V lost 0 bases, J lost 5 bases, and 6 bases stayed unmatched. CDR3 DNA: TGCAGTGCTAGAGACCCGACAGGGTCAAATGAAAAACTGTTTTTT. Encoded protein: CSARDPTGSNEKLFF.

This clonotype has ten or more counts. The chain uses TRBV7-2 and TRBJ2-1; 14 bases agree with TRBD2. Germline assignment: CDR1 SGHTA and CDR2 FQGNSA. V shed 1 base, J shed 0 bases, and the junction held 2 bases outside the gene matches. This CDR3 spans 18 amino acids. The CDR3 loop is CASSLDGTSGSSYNEQFF. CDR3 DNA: TGTGCCAGCAGCTTAGACGGGACTAGCGGGAGCTCCTACAATGAGCAGTTCTTC.

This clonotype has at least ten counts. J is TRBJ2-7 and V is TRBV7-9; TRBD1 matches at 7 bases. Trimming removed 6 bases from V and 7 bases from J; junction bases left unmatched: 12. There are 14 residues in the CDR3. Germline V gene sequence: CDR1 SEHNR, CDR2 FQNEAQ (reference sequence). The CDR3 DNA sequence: TGTGCCAGCAGTCCCCAGGTAGGGGGCCGGGAGCAGTACTTC. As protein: CASSPQVGGREQYF.

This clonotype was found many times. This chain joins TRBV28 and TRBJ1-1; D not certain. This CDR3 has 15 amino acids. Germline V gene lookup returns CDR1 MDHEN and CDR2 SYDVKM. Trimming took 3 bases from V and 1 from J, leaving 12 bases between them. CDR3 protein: CASSLTQQRNTEAFF. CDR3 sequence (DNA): TGTGCCAGCAGTTTGACCCAACAGAGGAACACTGAAGCTTTCTTT.

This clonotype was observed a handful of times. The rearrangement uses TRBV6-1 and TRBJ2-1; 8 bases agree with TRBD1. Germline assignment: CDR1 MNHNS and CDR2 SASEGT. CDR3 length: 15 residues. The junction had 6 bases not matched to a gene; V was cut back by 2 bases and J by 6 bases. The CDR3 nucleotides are TGTGCCAGCAGTGAACAGGGGGCGGCCCTCAATGAGCAGTTCTTC. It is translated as CASSEQGAALNEQFF.

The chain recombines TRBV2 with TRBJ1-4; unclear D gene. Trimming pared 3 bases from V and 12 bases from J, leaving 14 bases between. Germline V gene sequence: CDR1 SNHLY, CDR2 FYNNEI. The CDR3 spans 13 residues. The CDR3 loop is CASSDSSESQLFF. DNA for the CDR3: TGTGCCAGCAGTGATTCGTCAGAGTCCCAACTGTTTTTT.

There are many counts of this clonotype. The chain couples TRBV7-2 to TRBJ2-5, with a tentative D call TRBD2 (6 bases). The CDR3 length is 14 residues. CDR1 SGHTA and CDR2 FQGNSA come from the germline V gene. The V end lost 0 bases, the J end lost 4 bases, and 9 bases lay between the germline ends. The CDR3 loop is CASSLAQGGETQYF. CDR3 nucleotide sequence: TGTGCCAGCAGCTTAGCGCAGGGAGGAGAGACCCAGTACTTC.

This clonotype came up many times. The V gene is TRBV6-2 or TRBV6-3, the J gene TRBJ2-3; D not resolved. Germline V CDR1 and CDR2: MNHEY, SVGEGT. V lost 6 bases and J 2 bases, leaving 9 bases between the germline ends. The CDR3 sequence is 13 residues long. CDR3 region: CASRAILTDTQYF. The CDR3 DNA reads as TGTGCCAGCAGGGCCATTCTCACAGATACGCAGTATTTT.